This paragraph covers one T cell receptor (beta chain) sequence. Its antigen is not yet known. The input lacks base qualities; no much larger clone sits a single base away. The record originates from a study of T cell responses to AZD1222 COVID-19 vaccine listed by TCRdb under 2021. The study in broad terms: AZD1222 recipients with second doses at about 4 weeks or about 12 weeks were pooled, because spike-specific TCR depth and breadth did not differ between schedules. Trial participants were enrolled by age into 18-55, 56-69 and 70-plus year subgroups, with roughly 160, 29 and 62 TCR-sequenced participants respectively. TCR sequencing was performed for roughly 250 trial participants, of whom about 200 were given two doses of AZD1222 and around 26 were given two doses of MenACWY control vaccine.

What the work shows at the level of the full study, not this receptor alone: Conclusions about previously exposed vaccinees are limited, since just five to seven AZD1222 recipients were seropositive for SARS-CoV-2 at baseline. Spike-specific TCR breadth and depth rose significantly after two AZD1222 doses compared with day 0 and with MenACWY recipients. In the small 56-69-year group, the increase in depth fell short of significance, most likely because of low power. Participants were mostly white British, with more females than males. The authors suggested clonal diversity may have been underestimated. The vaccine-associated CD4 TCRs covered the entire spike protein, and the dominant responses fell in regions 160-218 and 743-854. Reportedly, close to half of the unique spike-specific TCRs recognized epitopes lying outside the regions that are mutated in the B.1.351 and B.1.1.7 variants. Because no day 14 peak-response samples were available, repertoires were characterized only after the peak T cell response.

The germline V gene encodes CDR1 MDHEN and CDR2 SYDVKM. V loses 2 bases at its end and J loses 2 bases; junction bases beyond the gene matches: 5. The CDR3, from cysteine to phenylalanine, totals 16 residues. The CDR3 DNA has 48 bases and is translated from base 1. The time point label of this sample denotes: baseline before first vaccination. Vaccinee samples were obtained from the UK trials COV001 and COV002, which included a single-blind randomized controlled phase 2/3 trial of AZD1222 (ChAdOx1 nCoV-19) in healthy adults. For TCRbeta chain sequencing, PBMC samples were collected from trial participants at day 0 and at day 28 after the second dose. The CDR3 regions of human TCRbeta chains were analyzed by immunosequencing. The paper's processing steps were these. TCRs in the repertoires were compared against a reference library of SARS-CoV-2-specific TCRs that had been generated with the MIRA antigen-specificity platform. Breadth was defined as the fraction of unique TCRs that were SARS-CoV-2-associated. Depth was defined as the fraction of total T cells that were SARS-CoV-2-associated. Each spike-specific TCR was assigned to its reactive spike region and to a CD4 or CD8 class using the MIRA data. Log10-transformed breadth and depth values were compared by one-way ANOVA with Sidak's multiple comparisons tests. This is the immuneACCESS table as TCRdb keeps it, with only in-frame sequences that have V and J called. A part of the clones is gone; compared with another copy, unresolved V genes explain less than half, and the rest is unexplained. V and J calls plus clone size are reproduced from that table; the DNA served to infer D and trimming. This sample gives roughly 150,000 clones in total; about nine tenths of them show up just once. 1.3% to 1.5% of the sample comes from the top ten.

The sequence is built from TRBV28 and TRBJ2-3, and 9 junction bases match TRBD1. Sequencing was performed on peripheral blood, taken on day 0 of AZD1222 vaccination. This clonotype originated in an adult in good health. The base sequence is TGTGCCAGCAGTTTACGGGACAGGGCCCCCACAGATACGCAGTATTTT. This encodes CASSLRDRAPTDTQYF.